These T cell receptor beta chains were read from a single sample in a study of T-cell memory formation after mild COVID-19. TCRdb re-derived calls from the 5' RACE reads in MiXCR, one entry per CDR3 protein. Of roughly 160,000 distinct CDR3 sequences in the sample, roughly 11% were seen once. The sequencing sample was made of PBMCs or a T cell subset sorted from them (not recorded which). These receptors were obtained from a man aged 18 to 29 who had mild COVID-19 (a few samples of this study predate the infection). Cell type and time point are not known. The CDR3 runs from the conserved cysteine through the conserved F or W. The D gene is left open where the match is weak. Clone size is shown for a subset of rows, as once, few, many or a class of expanded clone.

v_gene,abundance,d_gene,j_gene,CDR3nt,CDR3aa
TRBV28,-,-,TRBJ2-2,TGTGCCAGCAGTTCCCAACCTCTGGGTTCGAACACCGGGGAGCTGTTTTTT,CASSSQPLGSNTGELFF
TRBV25-1,few,TRBD2,TRBJ2-1,TGTGCCAGCAGTGAACTCAGGGCGGGGGATGAGCAGTTCTTC,CASSELRAGDEQFF
TRBV7-9,few,TRBD1,TRBJ1-4,TGTGCCAGCAGCTTAAGGCCCTCGAGGGACAGGACGGTTTTGGGTGAAAAACTGTTTTTT,CASSLRPSRDRTVLGEKLFF
TRBV12-3/TRBV12-4,many,TRBD1,TRBJ2-5,TGTGCCAGCAGCCGGACAGGGAAGGAGACCCAGTACTTC,CASSRTGKETQYF
TRBV6-5,few,-,TRBJ1-4,TGTGCCAGCACCAAAGGGCCGTCCGGGGATGAAAAACTGTTTTTT,CASTKGPSGDEKLFF
TRBV5-1,-,-,TRBJ2-3,TGCGCCAGCAGCCCCGGGCAGGAGACGACTAGATCTACGCAGTATTTT,CASSPGQETTRSTQYF
TRBV7-6,few,TRBD2,TRBJ2-3,TGTGCCAGCAGCTTACGGGCGGGGGGGCAGAACACAGATACGCAGTATTTT,CASSLRAGGQNTDTQYF
TRBV6-5,-,-,TRBJ1-2,TGTGCCAGCAGTTACGCTGACAATGGCTACACCTTC,CASSYADNGYTF
TRBV24-1,-,-,TRBJ2-2,TGTGCCACCAGTCCCGAGATAAACACCGGGGAGCTGTTTTTT,CATSPEINTGELFF
TRBV9,few,-,TRBJ2-6,TGTGCCAGCAGCGTAGCCACTAGCTATACTGGGGCCAACGTCCTGACTTTC,CASSVATSYTGANVLTF
TRBV6-1,few,-,TRBJ2-3,TGTGCCAGCAGCGCGTGGGCAGATACGCAGTATTTT,CASSAWADTQYF
TRBV2,few,-,TRBJ2-1,TGTGCCAGCAGTGAGTCGGGCGGTGAGCAGTTCTTC,CASSESGGEQFF
TRBV7-2,few,-,TRBJ2-5,TGTGCCAGCAGCTTTGGGACTCCAGAGACCCAGTACTTC,CASSFGTPETQYF
TRBV5-1,few,TRBD2,TRBJ2-2,TGCGCCAGCAGCCCCCTTACCGGGACTAGCGGGGTCACTGCCGGGGAGCTGTTTTTT,CASSPLTGTSGVTAGELFF
TRBV7-2,-,-,TRBJ1-1,TGTGCCAGCACCCTCGAAAAGGGCAGGGGAACTGAAGCTTTCTTT,CASTLEKGRGTEAFF
TRBV6-6,many,-,TRBJ2-7,TGTGCCAGCAGTTACTCGAGGACAGCGGCCTACGAGCAGTACTTC,CASSYSRTAAYEQYF
TRBV9,-,TRBD2,TRBJ2-2,TGTGCCAGCAGCGTAGCTCCTAGCGGGGGAGCGAACACCGGGGAGCTGTTTTTT,CASSVAPSGGANTGELFF
TRBV7-2,few,TRBD1,TRBJ1-6,TGTGCCAGCAGCTTTGACAGGGGTACATCACCCCTCCACTTT,CASSFDRGTSPLHF
TRBV5-1,-,-,TRBJ1-6,TGCGCCAGCAGCTTGGCCGGGACTCTCAATTCACCCCTCCACTTT,CASSLAGTLNSPLHF
TRBV3-1,few,-,TRBJ2-3,TGTGCCAGCAGCCAAGCAGGAGGCTCAGATACGCAGTATTTT,CASSQAGGSDTQYF
TRBV7-2,few,-,TRBJ1-5,TGTGCCAGCAGCCCCCGGGTGGGCGATCAGCCCCAGCATTTT,CASSPRVGDQPQHF
TRBV24-1,-,-,TRBJ1-2,TGTGCCACCAGTGATGAAGGACCTACCAATGGCTACACCTTC,CATSDEGPTNGYTF
TRBV7-3,-,-,TRBJ1-2,TGTGCCAGCAGCTTAAGGGCAGGGGATGGCTACACCTTC,CASSLRAGDGYTF
TRBV12-3/TRBV12-4,-,-,TRBJ1-5,TGTGCCAGCAGTTTAGCGCTCGGGGGGCAGCCCCAGCATTTT,CASSLALGGQPQHF
TRBV20-1,many,-,TRBJ2-6,TGCAGTGCTGACAGCTCTGGGGCCAACGTCCTGACTTTC,CSADSSGANVLTF
TRBV19,few,TRBD2,TRBJ2-2,TGTGCCAGTAGTATTAGCGGGGGCTTGAACACCGGGGAGCTGTTTTTT,CASSISGGLNTGELFF
TRBV5-1,few,-,TRBJ2-3,TGCGCCAGCAGCATTGGGGGCGGGAACACAGATACGCAGTATTTT,CASSIGGGNTDTQYF
TRBV18,many,-,TRBJ2-7,TGTGCCAGCTCATGGAAGGGTTCGGGAGCAGCCACCTACGAGCAGTACTTC,CASSWKGSGAATYEQYF
TRBV7-9,many,-,TRBJ2-5,TGTGCCAGCAGCCTCCGGGACACCCAAGAGACCCAGTACTTC,CASSLRDTQETQYF
TRBV7-9,few,-,TRBJ1-2,TGTGCCAGCAGCCAGCCGGGGGGGCACAACTATGGCTACACCTTC,CASSQPGGHNYGYTF
TRBV11-2,-,-,TRBJ2-7,TGTGCCAGCAGCTCAATCCTTGGCGGCCCGAGCTCCTACGAGCAGTACTTC,CASSSILGGPSSYEQYF
TRBV18,-,-,TRBJ1-3,TGTGCCAGCTCACCGGCGGCAGGGTTTGAGGGAAACACCATATATTTT,CASSPAAGFEGNTIYF
TRBV30,few,-,TRBJ2-6,TGTGCCTGGCAACACTCTGGGGCCAACGTCCTGACTTTC,CAWQHSGANVLTF
TRBV12-3/TRBV12-4,many,-,TRBJ2-5,TGTGCCAGCAGTTTAGCGGGCTTCGGACCCCTCGCGACCCAGTACTTC,CASSLAGFGPLATQYF
TRBV4-1,few,-,TRBJ2-7,TGCGCCAGCAGGGATCACATGGGGGCGTACGAGCAGTACTTC,CASRDHMGAYEQYF
TRBV6-1,many,-,TRBJ2-7,TGTGCCAGCAGTTGGACGCCGGGGTTGTACTACGAGCAGTACTTC,CASSWTPGLYYEQYF
TRBV29-1,few,TRBD1,TRBJ1-1,TGCAGCGGGAAGACAGGGGGCTCCTTCCAGGCCACTGAAGCTTTCTTT,CSGKTGGSFQATEAFF
TRBV7-9,-,TRBD1,TRBJ2-1,TGTGCCAGCAGCTTACAAACAGGGGGTTCCTACAATGAGCAGTTCTTC,CASSLQTGGSYNEQFF
TRBV29-1,few,-,TRBJ2-5,TGCAGCGTAGCGGCCCCTCTCCAAGAGACCCAGTACTTC,CSVAAPLQETQYF
TRBV7-2,-,-,TRBJ1-1,TGTGCCAGCAGCTTATTGGAGAACACTGAAGCTTTCTTT,CASSLLENTEAFF
TRBV2,-,TRBD1,TRBJ1-5,TGTGCCAGCAGTGGCCGGACAGGGGGAACACAGCCCCAGCATTTT,CASSGRTGGTQPQHF
TRBV5-1,-,-,TRBJ2-4,TGCGCCAGCAGCTTGGATGGGGCTAACAACATTCAGTACTTC,CASSLDGANNIQYF
TRBV4-3,once,-,TRBJ2-3,TGCGCCAGCAGCCAAGATGTGGCTGCCTCGGATACGCAGTATTTT,CASSQDVAASDTQYF
TRBV28,few,-,TRBJ1-2,TGTGCCAGCAGTTTAGACACTTTGGGTGGCTACACCTTC,CASSLDTLGGYTF
TRBV27,-,-,TRBJ1-4,TGTGCCAGCAGTTTATCGATGGCAGAGCCCCCAGGAAAACTGTTTTTT,CASSLSMAEPPGKLFF
TRBV6-2/TRBV6-3,few,TRBD2,TRBJ2-3,TGTGCCAGCACCTTGGCGGGAAGGACTAGGACAGATACGCAGTATTTT,CASTLAGRTRTDTQYF
TRBV30,-,-,TRBJ1-1,TGTGGGTGGGGGAACAGCGCTGAAGCTTTCTTT,CGWGNSAEAFF
TRBV20-1,few,-,TRBJ1-1,TGCAGTGCAAGAACAGCCAACACTGAAGCTTTCTTT,CSARTANTEAFF
TRBV19,few,-,TRBJ1-6,TGTGCCAGTAGTATAGATGGCAGCCAAACCTATAATTCACCCCTCCACTTT,CASSIDGSQTYNSPLHF
TRBV4-2,-,TRBD1,TRBJ1-4,TGTGCCAGCAGCCACGCGCTACAGGGGCGGGATGAAAAACTGTTTTTT,CASSHALQGRDEKLFF
TRBV6-1,few,-,TRBJ1-2,TGTGCCAGCAGTGAAGCATTGGGCAGAGTCTATGGCTACACCTTC,CASSEALGRVYGYTF
TRBV12-3/TRBV12-4,-,-,TRBJ2-7,TGTGCCAGCAGGCCCGGGACTCTACCCTACGAGCAGTACTTC,CASRPGTLPYEQYF
TRBV5-5,-,-,TRBJ1-4,TGTGCCAGCAGCTTTTTGGGAGGGGATAATGAAAAACTGTTTTTT,CASSFLGGDNEKLFF
TRBV12-3/TRBV12-4,few,-,TRBJ2-4,TGTGCCAGCAGTGTAAAAAACATTCAGTACTTC,CASSVKNIQYF
TRBV5-1,few,-,TRBJ1-4,TGCGCCAGCAGCTGGGGAGGGGGACCAACTAATGAAAAACTGTTTTTT,CASSWGGGPTNEKLFF
TRBV7-2,-,TRBD2,TRBJ2-3,TGTGCCAGCAGCTTAGTTGGTGGCGGGGGTAAAGATACGCAGTATTTT,CASSLVGGGGKDTQYF